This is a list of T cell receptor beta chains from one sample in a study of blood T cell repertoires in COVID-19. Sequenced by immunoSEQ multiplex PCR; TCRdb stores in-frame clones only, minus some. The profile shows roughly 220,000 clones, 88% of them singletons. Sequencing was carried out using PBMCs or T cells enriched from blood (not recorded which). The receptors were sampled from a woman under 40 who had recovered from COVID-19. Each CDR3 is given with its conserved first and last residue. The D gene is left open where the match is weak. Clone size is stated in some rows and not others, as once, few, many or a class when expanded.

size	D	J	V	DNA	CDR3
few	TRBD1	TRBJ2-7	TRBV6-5	TGTGCCAGCAGTTACTCGATCGGGACAGAAAACTACGAGCAGTACTTC	CASSYSIGTENYEQYF
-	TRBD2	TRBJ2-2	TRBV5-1	TGCGCCAGCAGCTTACGGGACTATGGGGTGACCGGGGAGCTGTTTTTT	CASSLRDYGVTGELFF
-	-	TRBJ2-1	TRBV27	TGTGCCAGCAGTTTTAGAGGCGGGACAGCCCCTTACAATGAGCAGTTCTTC	CASSFRGGTAPYNEQFF
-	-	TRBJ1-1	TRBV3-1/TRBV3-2	TGTGCCAGCAGCCAGGGCGCGAACACTGAAGCTTTCTTT	CASSQGANTEAFF
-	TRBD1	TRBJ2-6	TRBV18	TGTGCCAGCTCACCAGAACAGGGGGCGCGAGGGGCCAACGTCCTGACTTTC	CASSPEQGARGANVLTF
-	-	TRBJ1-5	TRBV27	TGTGCCAGCAGCCCCCAGGGGCGTCCCACACACGATCAGCCCCAGCATTTT	CASSPQGRPTHDQPQHF
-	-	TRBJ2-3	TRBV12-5	TGTGCTAGTGGTTTGGGCGGCATACCCACAGATACGCAGTATTTT	CASGLGGIPTDTQYF
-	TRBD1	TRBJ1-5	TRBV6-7	TGTGCCAGCAGTCCAGGGGGGAATCAGCCCCAGCATTTT	CASSPGGNQPQHF
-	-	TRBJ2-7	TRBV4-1	TGCGCCAGCAGCCTTATCGCTGACAGCTACGAGCAGTACTTC	CASSLIADSYEQYF
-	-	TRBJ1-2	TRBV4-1	TGCGCCAGCAGCCAAGATTCCGGGGAATACGGCTACACCTTC	CASSQDSGEYGYTF
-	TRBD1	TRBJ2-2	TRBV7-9	TGTGCCAGCAGCTTAGGGACAGGTAACACCGGGGAGCTGTTTTTT	CASSLGTGNTGELFF
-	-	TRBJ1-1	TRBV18	TGTGCCAGCTCACTCACCTTTGACAGGGAAGCTTTCTTT	CASSLTFDREAFF
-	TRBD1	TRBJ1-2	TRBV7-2	TGTGCCAGCAGCCTTCTTGGACAGGGGGCGTTCTTGGATGGCTACACCTTC	CASSLLGQGAFLDGYTF
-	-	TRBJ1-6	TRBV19	TGTGCCAGTAGTATCGATCGGTCACCCCTCCACTTT	CASSIDRSPLHF
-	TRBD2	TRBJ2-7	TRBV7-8	TGTGCCAGCAGCCGGGGCAGCGGGGTAACCTACGAGCAGTACTTC	CASSRGSGVTYEQYF
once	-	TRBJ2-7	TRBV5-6	TGTGCCAGCGGCAGTACCGCCGGGACATCAATTTCCTACGAGCAGTACTTC	CASGSTAGTSISYEQYF
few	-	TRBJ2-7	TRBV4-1	TGCGCCAGCAGCCAAGACGGGGATTCCTACGAGCAGTACTTC	CASSQDGDSYEQYF
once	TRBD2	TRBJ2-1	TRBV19	TGTGCCAGTGGCGTGGGCGGGGGAGTAGGTGAGCAGTTCTTC	CASGVGGGVGEQFF
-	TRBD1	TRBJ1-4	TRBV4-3	TGCGCCAGCAGCCAATACGGGACAGGGGGTACTAATGAAAAACTGTTTTTT	CASSQYGTGGTNEKLFF
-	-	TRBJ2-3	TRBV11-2	TGTGCCAGCAACGTAGGCGGTACAGATACGCAGTATTTT	CASNVGGTDTQYF
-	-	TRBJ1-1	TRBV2	TGTGCCAGCAGTGAGGCAGTTCGAGAAGCTTTCTTT	CASSEAVREAFF
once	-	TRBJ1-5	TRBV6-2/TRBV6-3	TGTGCCAGCAGTGTGACAGGAGCTTGGCAGCCCCAGCATTTT	CASSVTGAWQPQHF
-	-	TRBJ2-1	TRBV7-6	TGTGCCAGCAGCCTCCCCGGGACTCGGGAGCAGTTCTTC	CASSLPGTREQFF
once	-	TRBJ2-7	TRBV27	TGTGCCAGCAGTTACCTCGGCTCGGGGACACTGACCTACGAGCAGTACTTC	CASSYLGSGTLTYEQYF
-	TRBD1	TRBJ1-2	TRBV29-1	TGCAGCGTTGATGTTGGGACAGGGGCGTATGGCTACACCTTC	CSVDVGTGAYGYTF
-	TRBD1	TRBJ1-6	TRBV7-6	TGTGCCAGCAGCAGGGACAGCTCCTATAATTCACCCCTCCACTTT	CASSRDSSYNSPLHF
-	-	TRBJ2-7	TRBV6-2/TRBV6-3	TGTGCCAGCAGTTATAGACAGCCGCTCGAGCAGTACTTC	CASSYRQPLEQYF
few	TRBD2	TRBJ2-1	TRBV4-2	TGTGCCAGCAGACCAACTGGGGGGGCCTACAATGAGCAGTTCTTC	CASRPTGGAYNEQFF
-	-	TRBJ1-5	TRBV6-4	TGTGCCAGCAGCGTGCCGGTCATGGGGGGGCCCCAGCATTTT	CASSVPVMGGPQHF
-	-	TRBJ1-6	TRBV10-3	TGTGCCATCAGTGAGGTGGGAGGTAATTCACCCCTCCACTTT	CAISEVGGNSPLHF
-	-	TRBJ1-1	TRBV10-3	TGTGCCATCAGTGAGTATGACAGCTACGTCACTGAAGCTTTCTTT	CAISEYDSYVTEAFF